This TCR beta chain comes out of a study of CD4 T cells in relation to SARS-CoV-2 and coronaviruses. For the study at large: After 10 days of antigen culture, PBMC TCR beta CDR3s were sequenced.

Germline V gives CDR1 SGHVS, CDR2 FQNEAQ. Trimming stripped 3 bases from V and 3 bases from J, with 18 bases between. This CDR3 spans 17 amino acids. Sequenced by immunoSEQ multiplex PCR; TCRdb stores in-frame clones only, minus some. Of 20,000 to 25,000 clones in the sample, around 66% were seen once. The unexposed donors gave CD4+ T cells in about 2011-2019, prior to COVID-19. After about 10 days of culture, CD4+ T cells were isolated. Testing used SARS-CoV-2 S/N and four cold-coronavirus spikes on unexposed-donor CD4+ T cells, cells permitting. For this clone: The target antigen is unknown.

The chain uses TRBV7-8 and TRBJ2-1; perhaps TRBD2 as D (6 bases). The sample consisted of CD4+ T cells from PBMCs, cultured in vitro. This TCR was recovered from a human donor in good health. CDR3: CASSLGWRGAGYNEQFF. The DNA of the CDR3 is TGTGCCAGCAGCTTGGGGTGGCGGGGAGCGGGCTACAATGAGCAGTTCTTC.